This entry is about one T cell receptor beta chain. The sample holds one count of this clone. Its antigen is still unknown. Qualities for individual bases were not recorded, and no much larger clone is one base off. The collaborating institutions used their own protocols to collect whole blood in K2EDTA tubes. For TCRbeta analysis, collaborator samples were shipped as frozen whole blood, as isolated PBMCs, or as DNA extracted from either sample type. TCRbeta CDR3 regions were amplified from genomic DNA by means of the immunoSEQ Assay, a bias-controlled multiplex PCR. Turning to the authors' computational methods: Nucleated cell counts per sample were estimated from amplification of reference gene primers within the assay. Sequence reads were collapsed and filtered to measure the absolute abundance of every unique TCRbeta CDR3 rearrangement. For each sample, productive Simpson clonality was calculated as the square root of Simpson's diversity index over productive rearrangements. The immuneACCESS repertoire file appears here via TCRdb, limited to in-frame rearrangements. These files lack a portion of the clones; in checked studies, under half of the deficit traces to unresolved V genes, and the cause of the others is not known. The V and J calls and the clone size are those of that table, but D and trimming were determined from the DNA. The sample profile shows approximately 360,000 clones; 80% to 90% of them were found once. Together, the top ten hold more than 0.95% of the sample.

This specimen belongs to a study of blood T cell repertoires in COVID-19 (dated by TCRdb to the early 2020s). About the study as a whole: The collaborator samples originated in the United States, Italy and Spain and spanned the acute and convalescent phases of COVID-19. Deeply sampled blood TCRbeta repertoires from subjects exposed to, actively infected with, or recovered from COVID-19 were included in the dataset. The material from the prospective study consisted of cDNA or gDNA derived from T cells, B-cell-depleted T cells, or PBMCs. Sample metadata almost always included a de-identified subject ID, COVID-19 status, age in years and sex. The repertoires were released in a freely available public database meant as a resource for research on the immune response to SARS-CoV-2. HLA class I and class II types, where available, came from metadata supplied by the sample provider rather than from assay-based typing. The samples were drawn from two sources: the first 160 participants of the ongoing ImmuneRACE study, and 950 to 1,500 subjects contributed by 6 global collaborators. Broader findings and caveats from the paper: The quantity of clinical and demographic metadata differed by source and by participant and was supplied without curation.

V ends up 1 base short and J 1 base short, with an unmatched junction base count of 2. From the germline V gene (reference sequence), CDR1 is SGHNT and CDR2 is YYREEE. The CDR3 spans 15 residues, from the cysteine through the phenylalanine. Only the CDR3 DNA is retained, 45 bases long and in frame from the first base. Sequencing input: peripheral blood. The chain is made from TRBV5-4 and TRBJ2-3, and TRBD2 matches 8 of the central bases. This TCR was recovered from a man aged 40-49 years with acute or convalescent COVID-19. CDR3 loop: CASSLNSGGTDTQYF. The DNA sequence is given as TGTGCCAGCAGCTTGAATAGCGGGGGCACAGATACGCAGTATTTT. The full variable domain, completed from the reference TRBV5-4 and TRBJ2-3 proteins outside the CDR3, reads ETGVTQSPTHLIKTRGQQVTLRCSSQSGHNTVSWYQQALGQGPQFIFQYYREEENGRGNFPPRFSGLQFPNYSSELNVNALELDDSALYLCASSLNSGGTDTQYFGPGTRLTVL.